The following is a T cell receptor beta chain sequence with its context. This sample was taken from a study of blood T cell repertoires in COVID-19. This table comes from immunoSEQ multiplex PCR, and its TCRdb copy is limited to in-frame clones, with some not included. The data hold 200,000 to 250,000 clones, with about nine tenths observed a single time. With 0 bases removed from V and 8 bases from J, the gap between germline ends came to 16 bases. The CDR3 loop spans 15 amino acids. CDR1 is SNHLY, CDR2 FYNNEI, per germline. Source material: PBMCs or T cells enriched from blood (not recorded which). V is TRBV2 and J is TRBJ1-2; possibly TRBD1 for D (5 bases). This clonotype was sampled from a middle-aged woman with acute COVID-19. CDR3 DNA sequence: TGTGCCAGCAGTGAAGCGGGAACAGGCTCCAACGGCTACACCTTC. As protein: CASSEAGTGSNGYTF. The full variable domain, rest sourced from reference TRBV2 and TRBJ1-2, is EPEVTQTPSHQVTQMGQEVILRCVPISNHLYFYWYRQILGQKVEFLVSFYNNEISEKSEIFDDQFSVERPDGSNFTLKIRSTKLEDSAMYFCASSEAGTGSNGYTFGSGTRLTVV.